This T cell receptor (beta chain) was captured by sequencing in a study of persistence of HIV-infected CD4 T cells. The CDR3 consists of 14 residues. CDR1 and CDR2 (germline): SEHNR, FQNEAQ (reference sequence). With 5 bases clipped from V and 6 bases from J, the junction kept 2 bases outside the gene matches. In the case of this clone: Its antigen is unknown.

This was the immunoSEQ version 4 assay in survey mode. Sequencing used immunoSEQ multiplex PCR; TCRdb keeps in-frame clones, though not all of them. The table records 15,000 to 20,000 clones, roughly 61% of them present only once. The stimulus was lysate of CMV-infected fibroblasts, 9 to 10 ug/mL. Sorting of responding CD4+ T cells relied on upregulated CD40 ligand together with CD69. Stimulated PBMCs had first been depleted of CD8+ T cells. This TCR was recovered from an adult woman with HIV who was CMV-seropositive. The gene calls are TRBV7-9 and TRBJ2-1; 12 bases map to TRBD2. This sample comprised CD4+ T cells sorted from PBMCs after 18-hour stimulation, obtained from a patient who received antiretroviral therapy. The CDR3 sequence: CASSVTSGGNEQFF. CDR3 nucleotide sequence: TGTGCCAGCAGCGTGACTAGCGGGGGCAATGAGCAGTTCTTC.